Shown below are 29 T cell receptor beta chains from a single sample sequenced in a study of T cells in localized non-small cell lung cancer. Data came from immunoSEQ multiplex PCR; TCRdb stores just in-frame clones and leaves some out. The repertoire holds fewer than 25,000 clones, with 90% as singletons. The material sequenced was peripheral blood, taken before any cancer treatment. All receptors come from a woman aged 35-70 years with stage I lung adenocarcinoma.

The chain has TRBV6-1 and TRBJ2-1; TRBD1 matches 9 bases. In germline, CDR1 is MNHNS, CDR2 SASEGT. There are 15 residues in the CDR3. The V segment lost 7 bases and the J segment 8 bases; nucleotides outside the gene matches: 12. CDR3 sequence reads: CASIPAGTGIYEQFF. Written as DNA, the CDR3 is TGTGCCAGCATTCCCGCCGGGACAGGGATATATGAGCAGTTCTTC.

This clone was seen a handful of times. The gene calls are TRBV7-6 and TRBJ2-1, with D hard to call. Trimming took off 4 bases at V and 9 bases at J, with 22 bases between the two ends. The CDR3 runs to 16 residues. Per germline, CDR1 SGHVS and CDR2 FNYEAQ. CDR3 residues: CASSSATFSITGEQFF. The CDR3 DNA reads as TGTGCCAGCAGCTCCGCGACATTCTCAATCACGGGTGAGCAGTTCTTC.

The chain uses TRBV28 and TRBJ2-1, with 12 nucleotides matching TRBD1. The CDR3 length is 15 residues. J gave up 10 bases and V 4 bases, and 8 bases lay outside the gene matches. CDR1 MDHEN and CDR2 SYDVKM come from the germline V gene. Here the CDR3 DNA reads TGTGCCAGCAGTTCCCCGGGACAGGGGGCAAGGGAGCAGTTCTTC. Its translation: CASSSPGQGAREQFF. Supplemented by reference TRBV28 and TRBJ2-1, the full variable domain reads DVKVTQSSRYLVKRTGEKVFLECVQDMDHENMFWYRQDPGLGLRLIYFSYDVKMKEKGDIPEGYSVSREKKERFSLILESASTNQTSMYLCASSSPGQGAREQFFGPGTRLTVL.

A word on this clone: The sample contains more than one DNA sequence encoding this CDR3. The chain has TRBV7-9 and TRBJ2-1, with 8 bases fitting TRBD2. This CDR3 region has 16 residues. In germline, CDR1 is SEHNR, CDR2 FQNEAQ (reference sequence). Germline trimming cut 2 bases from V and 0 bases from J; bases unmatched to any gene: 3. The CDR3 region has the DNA TGTGCCAGCAGCTTAAGCCTAGCGGGCTCCTACAATGAGCAGTTCTTC. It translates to CASSLSLAGSYNEQFF.

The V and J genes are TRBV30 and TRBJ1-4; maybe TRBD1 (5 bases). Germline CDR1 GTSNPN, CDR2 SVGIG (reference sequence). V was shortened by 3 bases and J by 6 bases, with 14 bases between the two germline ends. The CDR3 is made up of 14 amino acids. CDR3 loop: CAWSYGGVDEKLFF. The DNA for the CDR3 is TGTGCCTGGAGCTATGGAGGGGTCGATGAAAAACTGTTTTTT.

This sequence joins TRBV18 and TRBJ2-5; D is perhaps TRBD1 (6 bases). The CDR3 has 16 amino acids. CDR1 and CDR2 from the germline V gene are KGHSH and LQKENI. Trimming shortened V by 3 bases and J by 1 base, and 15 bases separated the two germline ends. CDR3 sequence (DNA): TGTGCCAGCTCACCGCGGACAGCGAACTTCCAAGAGACCCAGTACTTC. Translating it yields CASSPRTANFQETQYF.

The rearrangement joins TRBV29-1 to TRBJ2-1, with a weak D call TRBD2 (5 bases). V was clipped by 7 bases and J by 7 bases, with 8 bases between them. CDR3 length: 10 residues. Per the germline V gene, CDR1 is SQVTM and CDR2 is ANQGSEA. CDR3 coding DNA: TGCAGCGCAAGAGGGAATGAGCAGTTCTTC. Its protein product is CSARGNEQFF.

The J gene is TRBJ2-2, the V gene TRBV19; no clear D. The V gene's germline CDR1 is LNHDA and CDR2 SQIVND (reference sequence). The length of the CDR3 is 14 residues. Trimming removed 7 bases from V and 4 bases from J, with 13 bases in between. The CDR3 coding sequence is TGTGCCAGTATCCCCGGCTTCGCCACCGGGGAGCTGTTTTTT. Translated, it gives CASIPGFATGELFF.

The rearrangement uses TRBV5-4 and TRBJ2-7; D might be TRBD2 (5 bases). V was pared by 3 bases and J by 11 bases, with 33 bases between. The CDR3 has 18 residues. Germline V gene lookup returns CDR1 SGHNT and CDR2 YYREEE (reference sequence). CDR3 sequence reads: CASSSDLSQRPTSSGEYF. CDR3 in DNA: TGTGCCAGCAGCTCGGACCTCTCCCAGCGGCCTACGAGCAGCGGAGAGTACTTC.

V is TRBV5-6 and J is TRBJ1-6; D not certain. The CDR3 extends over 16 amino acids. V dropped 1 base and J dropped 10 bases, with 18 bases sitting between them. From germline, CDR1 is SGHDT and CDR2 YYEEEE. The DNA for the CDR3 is TGTGCCAGCAGCTTGTTATGGGGTACTCCGTCCTCACCCCTCCACTTT. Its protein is CASSLLWGTPSSPLHF.

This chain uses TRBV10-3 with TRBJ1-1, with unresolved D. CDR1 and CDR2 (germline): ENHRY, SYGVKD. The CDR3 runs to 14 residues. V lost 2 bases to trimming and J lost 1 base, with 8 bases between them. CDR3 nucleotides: TGTGCCATCAGTGAGGAAGTACCGAACACTGAAGCTTTCTTT. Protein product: CAISEEVPNTEAFF.

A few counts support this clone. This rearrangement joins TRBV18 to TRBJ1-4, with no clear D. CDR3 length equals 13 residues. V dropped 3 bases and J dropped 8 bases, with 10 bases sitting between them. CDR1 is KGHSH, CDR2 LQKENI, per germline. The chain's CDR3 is CASSPPLEEKLFF. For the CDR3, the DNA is TGTGCCAGCTCACCCCCCTTAGAGGAAAAACTGTTTTTT.

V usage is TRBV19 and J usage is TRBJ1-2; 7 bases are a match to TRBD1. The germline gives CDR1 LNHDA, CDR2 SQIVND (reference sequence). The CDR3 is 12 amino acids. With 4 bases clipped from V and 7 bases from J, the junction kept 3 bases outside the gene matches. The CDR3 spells CASSNRGAGYTF. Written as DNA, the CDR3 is TGTGCCAGTAGTAACAGGGGTGCTGGCTACACCTTC.

CDR3 protein: CASSLSGGGDTQYF. DNA of the CDR3: TGTGCCAGCAGCTTAAGTGGGGGTGGAGATACGCAGTATTTT. The chain couples TRBV7-9 to TRBJ2-3, with D perhaps assigned TRBD1 or TRBD2 (5 bases each). V was shortened by 2 bases and J by 5 bases, with 11 bases between the two germline ends. Looked up from germline, CDR1 is SEHNR and CDR2 is FQNEAQ (reference sequence). The length of the CDR3 is 14 residues.

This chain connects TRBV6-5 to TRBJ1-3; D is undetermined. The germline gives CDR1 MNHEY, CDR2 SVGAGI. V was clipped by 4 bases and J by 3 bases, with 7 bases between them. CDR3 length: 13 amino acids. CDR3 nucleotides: TGTGCCAGCAGTTCCCTTAATGGAAACACCATATATTTT. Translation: CASSSLNGNTIYF.

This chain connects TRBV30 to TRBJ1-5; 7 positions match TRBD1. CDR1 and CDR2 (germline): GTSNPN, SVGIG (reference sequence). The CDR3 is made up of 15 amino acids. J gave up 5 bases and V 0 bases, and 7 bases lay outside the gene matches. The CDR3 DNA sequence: TGTGCCTGGAGTGTAAGAGGACAGGCTTATCAGCCCCAGCATTTT. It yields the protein CAWSVRGQAYQPQHF. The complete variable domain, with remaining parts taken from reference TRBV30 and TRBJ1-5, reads SQTIHQWPATLVQPVGSPLSLECTVEGTSNPNLYWYRQAAGRGLQLLFYSVGIGQISSEVPQNLSASRPQDRQFILSSKKLLLSDSGFYLCAWSVRGQAYQPQHFGDGTRLSIL.

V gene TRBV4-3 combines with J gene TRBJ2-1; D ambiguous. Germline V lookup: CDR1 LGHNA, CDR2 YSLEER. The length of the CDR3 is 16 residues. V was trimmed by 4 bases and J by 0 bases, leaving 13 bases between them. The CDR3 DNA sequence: TGCGCCAGCAGCCCACAACCCGCCTCCTCCTACAATGAGCAGTTCTTC. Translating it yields CASSPQPASSYNEQFF.

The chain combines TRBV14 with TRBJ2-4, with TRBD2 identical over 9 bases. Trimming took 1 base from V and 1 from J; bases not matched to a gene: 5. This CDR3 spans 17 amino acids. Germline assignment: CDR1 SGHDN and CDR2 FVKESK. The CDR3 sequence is CASSQVRLAGAKNIQYF. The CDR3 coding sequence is TGTGCCAGCAGCCAAGTTCGTCTAGCGGGGGCCAAAAACATTCAGTACTTC. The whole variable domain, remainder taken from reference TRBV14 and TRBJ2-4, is EAGVTQFPSHSVIEKGQTVTLRCDPISGHDNLYWYRRVMGKEIKFLLHFVKESKQDESGMPNNRFLAERTGGTYSTLKVQPAELEDSGVYFCASSQVRLAGAKNIQYFGAGTRLSVL.

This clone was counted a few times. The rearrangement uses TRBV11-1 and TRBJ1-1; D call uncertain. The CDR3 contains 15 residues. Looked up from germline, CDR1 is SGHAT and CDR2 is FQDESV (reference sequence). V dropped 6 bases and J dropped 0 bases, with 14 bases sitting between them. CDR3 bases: TGTGCCAGCAGTTTTTATCCAGTTCTGAACACTGAAGCTTTCTTT. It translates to CASSFYPVLNTEAFF.

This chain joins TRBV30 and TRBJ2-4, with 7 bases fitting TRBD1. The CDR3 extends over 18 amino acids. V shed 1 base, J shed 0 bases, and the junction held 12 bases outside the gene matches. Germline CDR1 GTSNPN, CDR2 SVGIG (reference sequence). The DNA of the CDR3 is TGTGCCTGGAGTGGGGACAGCCCTAGGCGAGGAGCCAAAAACATTCAGTACTTC. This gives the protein CAWSGDSPRRGAKNIQYF.

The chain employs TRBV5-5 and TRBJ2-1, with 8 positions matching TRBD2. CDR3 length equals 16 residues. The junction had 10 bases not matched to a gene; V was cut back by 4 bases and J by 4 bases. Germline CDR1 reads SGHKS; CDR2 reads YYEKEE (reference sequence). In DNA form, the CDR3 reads TGTGCCAGCAGCAGCGGGACTAGGGTCACATACAATGAGCAGTTCTTC. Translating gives CASSSGTRVTYNEQFF.

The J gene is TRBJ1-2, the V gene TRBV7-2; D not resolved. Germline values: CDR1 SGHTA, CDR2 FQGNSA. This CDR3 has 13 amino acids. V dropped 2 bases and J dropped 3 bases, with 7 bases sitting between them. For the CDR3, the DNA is TGTGCCAGCAGCTTAAACAGCTACTATGGCTACACCTTC. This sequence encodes CASSLNSYYGYTF.

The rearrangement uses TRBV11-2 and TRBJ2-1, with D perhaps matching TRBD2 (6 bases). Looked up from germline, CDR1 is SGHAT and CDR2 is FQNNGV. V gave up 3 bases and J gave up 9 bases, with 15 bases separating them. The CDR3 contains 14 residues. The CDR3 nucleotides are TGTGCCAGCAGCTTGGGGCGGGGCTTCGGTGAGCAGTTCTTC. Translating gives CASSLGRGFGEQFF.

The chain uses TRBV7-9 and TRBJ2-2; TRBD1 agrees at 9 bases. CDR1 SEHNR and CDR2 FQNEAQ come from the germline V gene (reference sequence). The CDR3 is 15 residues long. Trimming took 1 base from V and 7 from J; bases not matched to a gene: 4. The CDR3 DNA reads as TGTGCCAGCAGCTTAGGCACAGGGGGCAACGGGGAGCTGTTTTTT. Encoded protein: CASSLGTGGNGELFF.

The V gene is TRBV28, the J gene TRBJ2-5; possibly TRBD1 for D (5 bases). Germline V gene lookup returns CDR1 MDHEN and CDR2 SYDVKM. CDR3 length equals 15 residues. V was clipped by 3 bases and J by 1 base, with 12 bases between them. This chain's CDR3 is CASSLAGLSQETQYF. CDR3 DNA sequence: TGTGCCAGCAGTTTGGCAGGGTTATCCCAAGAGACCCAGTACTTC.

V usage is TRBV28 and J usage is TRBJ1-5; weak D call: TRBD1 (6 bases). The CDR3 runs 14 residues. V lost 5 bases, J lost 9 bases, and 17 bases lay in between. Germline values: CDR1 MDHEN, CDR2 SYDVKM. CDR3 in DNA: TGTGCCAGCAGTCCTCAACGGGGGGCAAGGCCCCAGCATTTT. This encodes CASSPQRGARPQHF.

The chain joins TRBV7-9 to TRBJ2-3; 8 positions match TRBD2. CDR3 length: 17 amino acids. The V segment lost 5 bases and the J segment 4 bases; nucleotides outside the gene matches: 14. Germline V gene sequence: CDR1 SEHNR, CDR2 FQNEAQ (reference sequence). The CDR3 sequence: CASSPITGGKNPDTQYF. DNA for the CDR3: TGTGCCAGCAGCCCTATCACGGGGGGGAAAAACCCAGATACGCAGTATTTT.

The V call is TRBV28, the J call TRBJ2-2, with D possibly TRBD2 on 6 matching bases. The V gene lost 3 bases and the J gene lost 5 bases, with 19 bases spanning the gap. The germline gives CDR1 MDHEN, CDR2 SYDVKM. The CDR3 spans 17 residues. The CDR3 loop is CASSFPFGSHSTGELFF. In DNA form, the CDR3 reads TGTGCCAGCAGTTTTCCGTTCGGGAGCCACTCTACCGGGGAGCTGTTTTTT.

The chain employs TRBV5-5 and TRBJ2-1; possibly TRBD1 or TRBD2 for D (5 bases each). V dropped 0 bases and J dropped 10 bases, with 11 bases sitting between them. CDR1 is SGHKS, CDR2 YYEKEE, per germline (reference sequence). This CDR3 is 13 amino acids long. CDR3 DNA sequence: TGTGCCAGCAGCTTGGCCGACAGACTAGAGCAGTTCTTC. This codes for CASSLADRLEQFF.